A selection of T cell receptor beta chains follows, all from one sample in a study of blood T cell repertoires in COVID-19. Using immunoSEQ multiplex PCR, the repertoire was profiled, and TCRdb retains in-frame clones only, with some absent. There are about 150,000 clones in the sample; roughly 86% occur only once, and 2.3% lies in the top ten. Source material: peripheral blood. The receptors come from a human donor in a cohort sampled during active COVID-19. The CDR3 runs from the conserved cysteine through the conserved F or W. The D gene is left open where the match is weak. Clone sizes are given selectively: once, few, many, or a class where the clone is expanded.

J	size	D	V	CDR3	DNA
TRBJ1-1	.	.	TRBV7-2	CASSLAWTKYTEAFF	TGTGCCAGCAGCTTAGCGTGGACAAAGTACACTGAAGCTTTCTTT
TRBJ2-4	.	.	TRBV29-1	CSVEEAGFPDIQYF	TGCAGCGTTGAAGAGGCAGGGTTCCCGGACATTCAGTACTTC
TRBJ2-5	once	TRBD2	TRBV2	CASSRSGGQETQYF	TGTGCCAGCAGTCGTAGCGGGGGTCAAGAGACCCAGTACTTC
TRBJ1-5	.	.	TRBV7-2	CASSPDSNQPQHF	TGTGCCAGCAGCCCGGACAGTAATCAGCCCCAGCATTTT
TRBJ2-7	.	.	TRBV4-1	CASSQGRSYEQYF	TGCGCCAGCAGCCAAGGTCGGTCCTACGAGCAGTACTTC
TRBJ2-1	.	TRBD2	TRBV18	CASFHGLADTLPYNEQFF	TGTGCCAGCTTCCACGGACTAGCGGATACTCTTCCCTACAATGAGCAGTTCTTC
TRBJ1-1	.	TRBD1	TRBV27	CASGGQLTEAFF	TGTGCCAGCGGGGGACAGCTTACTGAAGCTTTCTTT
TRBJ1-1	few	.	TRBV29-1	CSVEDSSEAFF	TGCAGCGTTGAAGATTCCTCTGAAGCTTTCTTT
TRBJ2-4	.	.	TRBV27	CASRCKYF	TGTGCCAGCAGATGTAAGTACTTC
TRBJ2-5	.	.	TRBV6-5	CASAWYQETQYF	TGTGCCAGTGCGTGGTACCAAGAGACCCAGTACTTC
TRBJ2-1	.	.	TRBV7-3	CASSPQALSSYNEQFF	TGTGCCAGCAGCCCACAGGCCCTCAGCTCCTACAATGAGCAGTTCTTC
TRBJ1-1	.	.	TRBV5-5	CASSLERNTEAFF	TGTGCCAGCAGCTTGGAGAGAAACACTGAAGCTTTCTTT
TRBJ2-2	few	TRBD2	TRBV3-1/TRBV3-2	CASSLAGGNDGELFF	TGTGCCAGCAGCCTAGCGGGAGGGAATGATGGGGAGCTGTTTTTT
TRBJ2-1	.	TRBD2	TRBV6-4	CASSDERGQQFF	TGTGCCAGCAGTGACGAGCGGGGACAGCAGTTCTTC
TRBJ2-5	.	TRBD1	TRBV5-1	CASSSLGTGQETQYF	TGCGCCAGCAGCTCCCTAGGGACAGGACAAGAGACCCAGTACTTC
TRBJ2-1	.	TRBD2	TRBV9	CASSVGSGRGSYNEQFF	TGTGCCAGCAGCGTAGGAAGCGGGAGGGGGTCCTACAATGAGCAGTTCTTC
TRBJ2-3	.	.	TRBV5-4	CASSFGSADTQYF	TGTGCCAGCAGCTTCGGGAGCGCAGATACGCAGTATTTT
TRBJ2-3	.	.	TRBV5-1	CASSLWGRTDTQYF	TGCGCCAGCAGCTTGTGGGGGAGGACAGATACGCAGTATTTT
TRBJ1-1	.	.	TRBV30	CAWSGTATEAFF	TGTGCCTGGAGTGGGACAGCGACTGAAGCTTTCTTT
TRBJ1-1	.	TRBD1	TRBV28	CASSLTGATNTEAFF	TGTGCCAGCAGTCTAACAGGGGCCACGAACACTGAAGCTTTCTTT
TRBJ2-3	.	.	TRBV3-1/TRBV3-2	CASSLGLPGSTDTQYF	TGTGCCAGCAGCCTGGGACTGCCCGGGAGCACAGATACGCAGTATTTT
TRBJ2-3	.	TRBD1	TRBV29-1	CSVGGQRTDTQYF	TGCAGCGTTGGGGGACAGCGCACAGATACGCAGTATTTT
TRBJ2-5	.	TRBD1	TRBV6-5	CASTLTQGATGTQYF	TGTGCCAGCACCCTGACTCAGGGGGCGACGGGGACCCAGTACTTC
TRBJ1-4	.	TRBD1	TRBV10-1	CASSPGTGDKKLFF	TGCGCCAGCAGCCCCGGGACAGGGGATAAAAAACTGTTTTTT
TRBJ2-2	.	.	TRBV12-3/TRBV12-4	CASTARGELFF	TGTGCCAGCACCGCGAGAGGGGAGCTGTTTTTT
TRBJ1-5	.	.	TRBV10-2	CASRAGPSNQPQHF	TGCGCCAGCCGAGCAGGTCCTAGCAATCAGCCCCAGCATTTT
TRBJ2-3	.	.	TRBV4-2	CASSQPPEASGTSTDTQYF	TGTGCCAGCAGCCAACCCCCGGAGGCTTCCGGGACTTCCACAGATACGCAGTATTTT
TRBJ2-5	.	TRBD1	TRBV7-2	CASSHFWDRQETQYF	TGTGCCAGCAGCCATTTTTGGGACAGGCAAGAGACCCAGTACTTC
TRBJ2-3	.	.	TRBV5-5	CASSYQQGTDTQYF	TGTGCCAGCAGCTACCAACAGGGAACAGATACGCAGTATTTT
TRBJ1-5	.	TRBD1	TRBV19	CASTSLGQSSNQPQHF	TGTGCCAGTACCTCGCTGGGACAGTCGAGCAATCAGCCCCAGCATTTT
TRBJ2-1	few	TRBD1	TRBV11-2	CASSPDRVHEQFF	TGTGCCAGCAGCCCGGACAGGGTCCATGAGCAGTTCTTC
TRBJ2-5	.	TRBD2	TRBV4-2	CASSQASGRETQYF	TGTGCCAGCAGCCAAGCTAGCGGCAGGGAGACCCAGTACTTC
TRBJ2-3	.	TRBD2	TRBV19	CASSIKPAGLYTDTQYF	TGTGCCAGTAGTATTAAGCCAGCGGGGCTGTACACAGATACGCAGTATTTT